This T cell receptor (beta chain) comes out of a study of control samples from healthy donors and cancer patients. Germline CDR1 reads MNHNS; CDR2 reads SASEGT. This CDR3 has 13 residues. V was shortened by 0 bases and J by 7 bases, with 4 bases between the two germline ends. Sequenced by immunoSEQ multiplex PCR; TCRdb stores in-frame clones only, minus some. Altogether approximately 170,000 clones are present, 85% to 90% being singletons, with the ten largest covering over 4%. This receptor was identified in a woman in her 30s in good health. Input material: blood. V is TRBV6-1 and J is TRBJ1-6; no definite D call. In nucleotides, the CDR3 is TGTGCCAGCAGTGAAGCCTCAAATTCACCCCTCCACTTT. Protein: CASSEASNSPLHF.